This passage covers 4 T cell receptor beta chains from one sample sequenced in a study of memory CD4+ T cells and cytomegalovirus serostatus. Sequencing was performed with immunoSEQ multiplex PCR; in TCRdb, only in-frame clones are kept and a portion is missing. Among 50,000 to 65,000 clones listed, 60% to 75% were seen once. Single viable CD3+CD4+CD8-CD45RO+ cells were sorted as the memory CD4+ T cells. Sequenced input: memory CD4+ T cells from blood. These receptors all stem from an adult in good health and CMV-seropositive.

This clone was detected a few times. The genes are TRBV7-2 and TRBJ2-5, with D possibly TRBD1 on 8 matching bases. V lost 5 bases and J lost 5, with 21 bases in between. CDR1 SGHTA and CDR2 FQGNSA come from the germline V gene. CDR3 length equals 16 residues. The CDR3 reads CASSIDRGGGSETQYF. The DNA of the CDR3 is TGTGCCAGCAGCATAGACAGGGGAGGGGGTTCGGAGACCCAGTACTTC.

A few counts support this clone. The chain joins TRBV10-1 to TRBJ1-2; D is uncertain. CDR3 length: 12 residues. V lost 10 bases to trimming and J lost 1 base, with 10 bases between them. Germline values: CDR1 WNHNN, CDR2 SYGVQD (reference sequence). CDR3 sequence: CANISFNYGYTF. CDR3 nucleotides: TGCGCCAACATCAGTTTTAACTATGGCTACACCTTC.

The gene calls are TRBV30 and TRBJ1-4; D gene ambiguous. The CDR3 contains 15 residues. Trimming removed 2 bases at V and 5 bases at J, with 15 bases between. Germline-derived CDR1 and CDR2 are GTSNPN and SVGIG (reference sequence). This chain's CDR3 is CAWSIHSSVNEKLFF. CDR3 sequence (DNA): TGTGCCTGGAGTATCCACAGCTCCGTCAATGAAAAACTGTTTTTT.

This chain connects TRBV20-1 to TRBJ2-7; D possibly corresponds to TRBD2 (5 bases). CDR1 is DFQATT and CDR2 is SNEGSKA in the germline V gene (reference sequence). The CDR3 length is 11 residues. With 3 bases removed from V and 10 bases from J, the gap between germline ends came to 13 bases. The DNA of the CDR3 is TGCAGTGCTAGCCCCGGGGTGGAACAGTACTTC. It yields the protein CSASPGVEQYF.